One T cell receptor beta chain is described in this entry. Its antigen is as yet unknown. An expansion of CD8+CD57+ cells by flow cytometry had been shown in patients chosen for sequencing. CDR3 and TCR beta VDJ profiling relied on genomic DNA as the template. TCRdb re-derived calls from the reads in MiXCR, one entry per CDR3 protein. The sample includes hundreds of thousands of distinct CDR3 sequences, around 82% of them seen just once. The data originate from a study of CD8+CD57+ T cells in acquired aplastic anemia. Whole-study results and caveats: Patient and control CD8+ Simpson's diversity was not significantly different. Patients shared 25 to 35 CD8+ CDR3 sequences with controls.

This CDR3 contains 16 residues. Germline CDR1 ENHRY, CDR2 SYGVKD. Trimming took off 0 bases at V and 2 bases at J, with 13 bases between the two ends. This receptor was identified in a human donor with aplastic anemia. The source material was sorted CD4+, CD8+, or CD8+CD57+ T cells (not recorded which) from PBMCs. V gene TRBV10-3 combines with J gene TRBJ1-2; D gene unclear. The CDR3 region has the DNA TGTGCCATCAGTGAGTCGAATGGCGGATTAAACTATGGCTACACCTTC. This encodes CAISESNGGLNYGYTF.